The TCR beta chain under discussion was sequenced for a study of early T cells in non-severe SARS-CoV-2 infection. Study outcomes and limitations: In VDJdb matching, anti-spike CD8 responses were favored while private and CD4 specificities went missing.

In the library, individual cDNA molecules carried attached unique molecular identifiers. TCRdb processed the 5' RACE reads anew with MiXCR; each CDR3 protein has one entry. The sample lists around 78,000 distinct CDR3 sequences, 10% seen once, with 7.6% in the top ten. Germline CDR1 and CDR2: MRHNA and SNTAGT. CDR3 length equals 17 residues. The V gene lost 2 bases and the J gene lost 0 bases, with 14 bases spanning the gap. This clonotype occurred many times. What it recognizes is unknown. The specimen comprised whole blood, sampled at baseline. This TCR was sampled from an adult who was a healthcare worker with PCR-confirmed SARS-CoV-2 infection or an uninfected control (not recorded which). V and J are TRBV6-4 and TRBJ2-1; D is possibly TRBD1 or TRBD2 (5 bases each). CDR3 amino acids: CASSDGSGGSSYNEQFF. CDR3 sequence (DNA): TGTGCCAGCAGTGACGGTAGTGGGGGTAGCTCCTACAATGAGCAGTTCTTC.